The 17 T cell receptor beta chains below come from one sample, sequenced in a study of CD8 T cells in Susac syndrome. An amount of RNA that ranged from roughly 0.5 to 1 ug was reverse transcribed with random hexamers. TCRdb passed the immunoSEQ multiplex PCR reads through MiXCR, listing each CDR3 protein once. The profile shows over 120,000 distinct CDR3 sequences, 94% of them singletons. The specimen sequenced was CD4+ T cells from PBMCs. These receptors were collected from a human donor in good health.

This rearrangement joins TRBV14 to TRBJ2-5; D gene unclear. The CDR3 contains 14 residues. Trimming cost V 2 bases and J 5 bases, with 12 bases left between them. CDR1 is SGHDN, CDR2 FVKESK, per germline. CDR3 loop: CASSQQGFRETQYF. The CDR3 bases are TGTGCCAGCAGCCAACAAGGGTTCCGTGAGACCCAGTACTTC.

Only one count was recorded for this clonotype. The CDR3 nucleotides are TGTGCCACTGCATCGACTAGCGGGAGCTCCTACAATGAGCAGTTCTTC. Its translation is CATASTSGSSYNEQFF. This chain connects TRBV24-1 to TRBJ2-1, with TRBD2 identical over 12 bases. The J segment lost 0 bases and the V segment lost 10 bases, leaving 6 bases of the junction unmatched. The germline CDR1 and CDR2 sequences are KGHDR and SFDVKD. The CDR3 has 16 residues.

The chain recombines TRBV7-3 with TRBJ2-2; the D call may be TRBD1 or TRBD2 (5 bases each). V lost 2 bases to trimming and J lost 7 bases, with 14 bases between them. The CDR3 extends over 15 amino acids. Per the germline V gene, CDR1 is SGHTA and CDR2 is FQGTGA. CDR3 nucleotide sequence: TGTGCCAGCAGCTTAGCTGGGGGTGCGGTCGGGGAGCTGTTTTTT. It yields the protein CASSLAGGAVGELFF.

V and J are TRBV9 and TRBJ2-1; 7 positions match TRBD2. Trimming cost V 1 base and J 9 bases; bases outside gene matches: 10. This CDR3 region has 15 residues. Per the germline V gene, CDR1 is SGDLS and CDR2 is YYNGEE. The CDR3 nucleotides read TGTGCCAGCAGCGTATGGGGAGGGCGGGACGGTGAGCAGTTCTTC. It codes for CASSVWGGRDGEQFF.

The sample holds one count of this clonotype. This chain links TRBV5-6 with TRBJ1-5; weak D call: TRBD1 (6 bases). The CDR3 runs 14 residues. Trimming removed 2 bases at V and 1 base at J, with 7 bases between. Germline lookup yields CDR1 SGHDT and CDR2 YYEEEE. CDR3 in DNA: TGTGCCAGCAGCTTCACAGGGAGCAATCAGCCCCAGCATTTT. Protein product: CASSFTGSNQPQHF.

This clonotype was seen a single time. The gene calls are TRBV25-1 and TRBJ1-3; 7 positions agree with TRBD1. Trimming removed 6 bases from V and 9 bases from J; junction bases left unmatched: 8. The length of the CDR3 is 13 residues. The V gene's germline CDR1 is MGHDK and CDR2 SYGVNS. The CDR3 is CASRPRQGFTIYF. The CDR3 DNA reads TGTGCCAGCAGGCCCAGACAGGGTTTCACCATATATTTT.

The chain recombines TRBV24-1 with TRBJ2-7; D unclear. Trimming cost V 9 bases and J 7 bases, with 6 bases left between them. Germline V gene data show CDR1 as KGHDR and CDR2 as SFDVKD. CDR3 length: 9 amino acids. CDR3 sequence reads: CATPQEQYF. The CDR3 DNA reads TGTGCCACCCCGCAGGAGCAGTACTTC.

This clonotype has only a few counts. V is TRBV6-6 and J is TRBJ1-2; D call uncertain. Deletions cut 1 base from V and 8 bases from J, with 8 bases between. The CDR3 contains 12 residues. Per germline, CDR1 MNHNY and CDR2 SVGAGI (reference sequence). CDR3 in amino acids: CASSYFGVGYTF. The CDR3 DNA reads TGTGCCAGCAGTTACTTCGGGGTAGGCTACACCTTC.

The chain employs TRBV5-1 and TRBJ2-7, with D maybe TRBD1 (6 bases). Germline CDR1 reads SGHRS; CDR2 reads YFSETQ. There are 15 residues in the CDR3. V was trimmed by 0 bases and J by 2 bases, leaving 12 bases between them. Here the CDR3 reads CASSLETGQAYEQYF. For the CDR3, the DNA is TGCGCCAGCAGCTTGGAAACAGGGCAGGCCTACGAGCAGTACTTC.

The J gene is TRBJ1-2, the V gene TRBV30; 7 nucleotides agree with TRBD1. This CDR3 has 13 residues. Germline CDR1 is GTSNPN and CDR2 is SVGIG (reference sequence). The J segment lost 8 bases and the V segment lost 3 bases, leaving 9 bases of the junction unmatched. Here the CDR3 DNA reads TGTGCCTGGAGATGGGAGTGGACAGGCGGCTACACCTTC. Translated: CAWRWEWTGGYTF.

The V call is TRBV27, the J call TRBJ2-6; 9 bases agree with TRBD1. V shed 6 bases and J 0 bases; nucleotides not matched to a gene: 9. The CDR3 contains 18 residues. The germline gives CDR1 MNHEY, CDR2 SMNVEV (reference sequence). As DNA, the CDR3 is TGTGCCAGCAGCCCTTTCGGGACAGGGCTCTCTGGGGCCAACGTCCTGACTTTC. Translating gives CASSPFGTGLSGANVLTF.

The V and J genes are TRBV5-6 and TRBJ2-1, with TRBD2 matching over 7 bases. Germline V CDR1 and CDR2: SGHDT, YYEEEE. This CDR3 contains 17 residues. V shed 4 bases and J 0 bases; nucleotides not matched to a gene: 10. DNA of the CDR3: TGTGCCAGCAGCCCTCTGACTAAGCGGGGCTCCTACAATGAGCAGTTCTTC. The encoded protein is CASSPLTKRGSYNEQFF.

V gene TRBV5-1 combines with J gene TRBJ1-5, with D maybe TRBD1 (6 bases). V shed 4 bases and J shed 3 bases, with 17 bases lying between them. CDR3 length: 16 residues. The germline gives CDR1 SGHRS, CDR2 YFSETQ. CDR3 protein: CASSPGPRTANQPQHF. CDR3 nucleotides: TGCGCCAGCAGCCCGGGCCCCCGGACAGCCAATCAGCCCCAGCATTTT.

J is TRBJ2-2 and V is TRBV5-1; D gene ambiguous. The V gene lost 1 base and the J gene lost 4 bases, with 11 bases spanning the gap. From germline, CDR1 is SGHRS and CDR2 YFSETQ. The CDR3 extends over 15 amino acids. CDR3 loop: CASSLTSAATGELFF. CDR3 nucleotide sequence: TGCGCCAGCAGCTTGACCTCCGCCGCCACCGGGGAGCTGTTTTTT.

The rearrangement joins TRBV7-9 to TRBJ2-2; D is perhaps TRBD2 (7 bases). This CDR3 spans 18 amino acids. V lost 2 bases and J 4 bases, leaving 20 bases between the germline ends. The germline gives CDR1 SEHNR, CDR2 FQNEAQ (reference sequence). The CDR3 nucleotides read TGTGCCAGCAGCTTAAGGCGGGTCTCGGCGGGGGCCACCGGGGAGCTGTTTTTT. Protein: CASSLRRVSAGATGELFF.

This rearrangement joins TRBV14 to TRBJ1-2, with D unclear. The V gene's germline CDR1 is SGHDN and CDR2 FVKESK. Trimming left V 1 base short and J 1 base short, with 10 bases between. There are 15 residues in the CDR3. The CDR3 nucleotides read TGTGCCAGCAGCCAAGGCCGGGGATTTAACTATGGCTACACCTTC. This sequence encodes CASSQGRGFNYGYTF. Complete variable domain (other parts from reference TRBV14 and TRBJ1-2): EAGVTQFPSHSVIEKGQTVTLRCDPISGHDNLYWYRRVMGKEIKFLLHFVKESKQDESGMPNNRFLAERTGGTYSTLKVQPAELEDSGVYFCASSQGRGFNYGYTFGSGTRLTVV.

The rearrangement uses TRBV12-2 and TRBJ1-1. TRBV12-2 is a known pseudogene. This CDR3 has 16 residues. Written as DNA, the CDR3 is TGTGCAAGTCGCTTTGGGGGTAGGAGGGAGAACGCTGAAGCTTTCTTT. Its protein product is CASRFGGRRENAEAFF.